This T cell receptor (beta chain) originates from a study of post-analysis software for immune sequencing data. At the level of the study: Progressive-relapsing, secondary progressive and relapsing-remitting multiple sclerosis were among the disease courses included.

For this clonotype: Its antigen is as yet unknown.

Prepared TCR beta cDNA libraries contained unique molecular identifiers. Input of roughly 0.85 to 11 million T cells yielded some 500,000 cDNA molecules. TCRdb independently ran MiXCR on the PCR reads; one entry per CDR3 protein. This sample has 750,000 to 950,000 distinct CDR3 sequences, with about 57% found just once. General study results and limits: There was significantly lower normalized Chao1 diversity in multiple sclerosis patients than in controls. Controls showed lower frequencies than patients for five or six TRBV segments, and TRBV5-6, TRBV5-1 and TRBV20-1 were among these.

The germline CDR1 and CDR2 sequences are SQVTM and ANQGSEA. The CDR3 contains 14 residues. The sequence came from a girl aged 5-17 years with multiple sclerosis. The V call is TRBV29-1, the J call TRBJ2-4; a possible D gene is TRBD2 (5 bases). The DNA matches TRBJ2-7 better at its end, which makes the J call doubtful. The sample taken for sequencing was blood. The CDR3: CSVNPGLTPDEQYF. DNA for the CDR3: TGCAGCGTTAATCCGGGGTTGACACCGGACGAGCAGTACTTC.